Given below is one T cell receptor beta chain in context. No antigen is known for it. This sample stems from a study of cytomegalovirus exposure and HLA in healthy donors. For the study at large: An earlier analysis identified 117 million unique TCR beta sequences in about 179 million T cells. Study outcomes and limitations: Follow-up analysis found HLA locus-dependent TCR association rates, highest for DRB1 and lowest for HLA-C.

The germline gives CDR1 SGHTA, CDR2 FQGNSA. V was shortened by 4 bases and J by 0 bases, with 11 bases between the two germline ends. The CDR3 loop spans 15 amino acids. 13 Jbeta primers and 60 Vbeta primers were used for the PCR. Using immunoSEQ multiplex PCR, the repertoire was profiled, and TCRdb retains in-frame clones only, with some absent. In the table there are about 200,000 clones, approximately 82% of which are singletons. Sequenced input: PBMCs. This clonotype was obtained from a woman aged 18-29 years in good health and CMV-seronegative. The chain has TRBV7-2 and TRBJ2-3; no reliable D call. The CDR3, as DNA: TGTGCCAGCAGCTGGTATTCCGCGAGCACAGATACGCAGTATTTT. Its translation is CASSWYSASTDTQYF.